Following are 7 T cell receptor beta chains from one sample sequenced in a study of T cells in pancreatic ductal adenocarcinoma (dated by TCRdb to the late 2010s). Pancreatic ductal adenocarcinoma patients who had undergone surgery without neoadjuvant therapy were selected. Libraries were prepared through the immunoSEQ multiplex PCR assay. TCRdb obtained this table from immuneACCESS and retained in-frame rearrangements with V and J assigned. These tables miss some clones; where compared with another copy, unresolved V genes account for less than half of the shortfall, and the remainder is unexplained. For this sample there are approximately 97,000 clones; roughly 96% appear just once. The biggest ten clones account for less than 4% of the sample. The sequenced sample consisted of PBMCs. Receptor source: a human donor with pancreatic ductal adenocarcinoma.

V gene TRBV10-3 combines with J gene TRBJ2-1; 7 nucleotides agree with TRBD2. After removal of 0 bases from V and 2 bases from J, the junction contained 1 base not matched to a gene. The germline V gene encodes CDR1 ENHRY and CDR2 SYGVKD. The CDR3 has 15 amino acids. The CDR3 DNA reads TGTGCCATCAGTGAGTCGGGGGGGGCCTACAATGAGCAGTTCTTC. Residues: CAISESGGAYNEQFF.

The J gene is TRBJ1-2, the V gene TRBV28; D not certain. V gave up 7 bases and J gave up 5 bases, with 11 bases separating them. The CDR3 length is 12 residues. The germline gives CDR1 MDHEN, CDR2 SYDVKM. CDR3 in DNA: TGTGCCAGCACCGACGCGGGATATGGCTACACCTTC. The encoded protein is CASTDAGYGYTF.

The V gene is TRBV28, the J gene TRBJ1-2, with D hard to call. CDR3 length: 12 amino acids. With 10 bases removed from V and 1 base from J, the gap between germline ends came to 10 bases. Germline loops: CDR1 MDHEN, CDR2 SYDVKM. The CDR3 here is CATTLRNYGYTF. The CDR3 nucleotides are TGTGCCACCACCCTACGTAACTATGGCTACACCTTC.

This chain links TRBV18 with TRBJ1-2; TRBD1 matches at 7 bases. The CDR3 length is 18 residues. With 2 bases clipped from V and 0 bases from J, the junction kept 12 bases outside the gene matches. CDR1 and CDR2 from the germline V gene are KGHSH and LQKENI. As DNA, the CDR3 is TGTGCCAGCTCACCAAGGATCATGCCGGGGACAGCTAACTATGGCTACACCTTC. It is translated as CASSPRIMPGTANYGYTF.

The CDR3 DNA reads as TGTGCCAGCTCACCGCGGGGGAACACTGAAGCTTTCTTT. Protein: CASSPRGNTEAFF. The chain carries TRBV18 and TRBJ1-1; D remains ambiguous. CDR1 is KGHSH and CDR2 is LQKENI in the germline V gene. The CDR3 sequence is 13 residues long. Trimming removed 3 bases from V and 1 base from J, with 6 bases in between.

The chain links TRBV9 to TRBJ2-7, with D tentatively TRBD2 (5 bases). In germline, CDR1 is SGDLS, CDR2 YYNGEE. V gave up 4 bases and J gave up 7 bases, with 18 bases separating them. There are 14 residues in the CDR3. This chain's CDR3 is CASSLDSTTLEQYF. Here the CDR3 DNA reads TGTGCCAGCAGCCTGGACTCGACTACTTTGGAGCAGTACTTC.

The chain couples TRBV5-1 to TRBJ2-5; 7 bases are a match to TRBD1. Losses at the gene ends were 6 bases for V and 1 base for J; bases not matched to a gene: 3. The germline V gene encodes CDR1 SGHRS and CDR2 YFSETQ. The CDR3 covers 13 residues. CDR3: CASKRGLQETQYF. The CDR3 coding sequence is TGCGCCAGCAAAAGGGGGCTCCAAGAGACCCAGTACTTC.